This T cell receptor beta chain was observed in a study of siplizumab effects on memory and regulatory T cells. Findings and limits, study-wide: The study found that siplizumab significantly reduced alloreactive sequences traceable to unstimulated CD4+ memory cells. Treg-derived clones made up an average of about 73% of mappable alloreactive CD4+ clones with siplizumab and over 25% in controls. The alloresponse seemed to draw substantially on naive T cells, which appeared more diverse than memory cells. The study did not confirm that proliferating Tregs from siplizumab cultures were suppressive.

V lost 3 bases, J lost 1 base, and 4 bases stayed unmatched. The CDR3 length is 15 residues. CDR1 is MNHNY and CDR2 is SVGAGI in the germline V gene (reference sequence). Produced via immunoSEQ multiplex PCR; TCRdb's table is partial and in-frame only. The table records fewer than 60,000 clones, about 93% of them present only once. As to this clone: What it binds is not known.

The V and J genes are TRBV6-6 and TRBJ2-7; 9 nucleotides match TRBD2. Sequencing was performed on CD8+ T cells sorted from blood. The receptor's source is a human donor in good health. The CDR3 region has the DNA TGTGCCAGCAGTTATAGCGGGAGTGGGTCCTACGAGCAGTACTTC. Protein sequence: CASSYSGSGSYEQYF.